Each of the 26 T cell receptor beta chains below was sequenced from the same sample in a study of blood T cell repertoires in COVID-19. Using immunoSEQ multiplex PCR, the repertoire was profiled, and TCRdb retains in-frame clones only, with some absent. This table holds roughly 64,000 clones, 65% to 90% found once. The material sequenced was peripheral blood. Receptors were obtained from a woman between 55 and 75 years old with acute or convalescent COVID-19.

This sequence joins TRBV5-5 and TRBJ2-5; 10 nucleotides align to TRBD2. Per the germline V gene, CDR1 is SGHKS and CDR2 is YYEKEE (reference sequence). The CDR3 sequence is 16 residues long. V lost 1 base, J lost 1 base, and 4 bases stayed unmatched. DNA for the CDR3: TGTGCCAGCAGCTTGCCCCTAGCGGGGGCCCAAGAGACCCAGTACTTC. This codes for CASSLPLAGAQETQYF.

This clone was seen once. This chain uses TRBV15 with TRBJ1-1; D is perhaps TRBD1 (6 bases). V was pared by 1 base and J by 4 bases, with 13 bases between. CDR1 is LNHNV, CDR2 YYDKDF, per germline (reference sequence). The CDR3 extends over 15 amino acids. CDR3 region: CATSRGGRGSTEAFF. Written as DNA, the CDR3 is TGTGCCACCAGCAGAGGGGGGCGGGGGAGCACTGAAGCTTTCTTT. Full variable domain (outside the CDR3, taken from reference TRBV15 and TRBJ1-1): DAMVIQNPRYQVTQFGKPVTLSCSQTLNHNVMYWYQQKSSQAPKLLFHYYDKDFNNEADTPDNFQSRRPNTSFCFLDIRSPGLGDTAMYLCATSRGGRGSTEAFFGQGTRLTVV.

V usage is TRBV3-1 (or the pseudogene TRBV3-2) and J usage is TRBJ2-5; 8 bases fit TRBD2. The V gene end was trimmed by 5 bases and the J gene end by 7 bases; junction bases not matched to a gene: 9. CDR1 is LGHDT and CDR2 is YNNKEL in the germline V gene (reference sequence). The CDR3 extends over 14 amino acids. In nucleotides, the CDR3 is TGTGCCAGCAGCTCCTCCGGGGGGGGTGGGACCCAGTACTTC. Translation: CASSSSGGGGTQYF.

The chain has TRBV6-5 and TRBJ1-3; weak D call: TRBD1 (5 bases). V was cut by 3 bases and J by 0 bases, with 9 bases left in between. The germline CDR1 and CDR2 sequences are MNHEY and SVGAGI. The CDR3 extends over 15 amino acids. The CDR3 region has the DNA TGTGCCAGCAGTTATCAGGGTAACTCTGGAAACACCATATATTTT. Its translation: CASSYQGNSGNTIYF.

The chain joins TRBV5-4 to TRBJ2-1; the D gene is possibly TRBD2 (6 bases). The CDR3 spans 15 residues. Germline V CDR1 and CDR2: SGHNT, YYREEE (reference sequence). Deletions cut 0 bases from V and 4 bases from J, with 11 bases between. The CDR3: CASSLAWGTYNEQFF. The DNA of the CDR3 is TGTGCCAGCAGCTTGGCTTGGGGGACTTACAATGAGCAGTTCTTC.

The V and J genes are TRBV5-4 and TRBJ1-1, with unresolved D. The CDR3 has 13 amino acids. Between the trimmed V and J ends, which lost 2 bases and 1 base, there was a span of 6 bases. The germline V gene encodes CDR1 SGHNT and CDR2 YYREEE (reference sequence). CDR3: CASSFTGNTEAFF. Here the CDR3 DNA reads TGTGCCAGCAGCTTCACGGGGAACACTGAAGCTTTCTTT.

CDR3 DNA sequence: TGTGCCAGCAGCTCCACAGATCTCTATGGCTACACCTTC. Translation gives CASSSTDLYGYTF. This chain joins TRBV6-5 and TRBJ1-2; no clear D gene. The CDR3 runs to 13 residues. The germline gives CDR1 MNHEY, CDR2 SVGAGI. With 6 bases removed from V and 4 bases from J, the gap between germline ends came to 12 bases.

Points on this clone: The same CDR3 can be traced to other DNA sequences in this sample. The chain has TRBV9 and TRBJ2-7; maybe TRBD1 (5 bases). In germline, CDR1 is SGDLS, CDR2 YYNGEE. This CDR3 has 14 amino acids. The V and J ends lost 1 base and 0 bases respectively, with 8 bases between them. The CDR3, as DNA: TGTGCCAGCAGCGTACAGGGATTCTCCTACGAGCAGTACTTC. Its protein product is CASSVQGFSYEQYF. The full variable domain, with the rest looked up from reference TRBV9 and TRBJ2-7, is DSGVTQTPKHLITATGQRVTLRCSPRSGDLSVYWYQQSLDQGLQFLIQYYNGEERAKGNILERFSAQQFPDLHSELNLSSLELGDSALYFCASSVQGFSYEQYFGPGTRLTVT.

This clone has only one observation. The CDR3 sequence is CASSVWDSSYEQYF. DNA of the CDR3: TGTGCCAGCAGCGTTTGGGACAGCTCCTACGAGCAGTACTTC. This rearrangement joins TRBV9 to TRBJ2-7; 7 bases are shared with TRBD1. The trim removed 2 bases at V and 0 bases at J, leaving 2 bases unmatched. CDR1 is SGDLS, CDR2 YYNGEE, per germline. This CDR3 comprises 14 residues.

This chain uses TRBV5-1 with TRBJ2-5; possibly TRBD1 for D (5 bases). CDR1 is SGHRS, CDR2 YFSETQ, per germline. The CDR3 contains 14 residues. Trimming left V 1 base short and J 4 bases short, with 11 bases between. The chain's CDR3 is CASSLIQDRETQYF. The CDR3 region has the DNA TGCGCCAGCAGCTTGATACAGGATCGAGAGACCCAGTACTTC.

The chain combines TRBV19 with TRBJ1-1; D is unresolved. Between the trimmed V and J ends, which lost 3 bases and 3 bases, there was a span of 8 bases. Germline CDR1 reads LNHDA; CDR2 reads SQIVND (reference sequence). This CDR3 comprises 13 residues. In DNA form, the CDR3 reads TGTGCCAGTAGTATTAATCAGGACACTGAAGCTTTCTTT. Its translation is CASSINQDTEAFF. The full variable domain, in which reference TRBV19 and TRBJ1-1 provide the parts outside the CDR3, is DGGITQSPKYLFRKEGQNVTLSCEQNLNHDAMYWYRQDPGQGLRLIYYSQIVNDFQKGDIAEGYSVSREKKESFPLTVTSAQKNPTAFYLCASSINQDTEAFFGQGTRLTVV.

This chain uses TRBV30 with TRBJ1-1; weak D call: TRBD1 (5 bases). There are 14 residues in the CDR3. Trimming cost V 4 bases and J 4 bases, with 16 bases left between them. Germline V CDR1 and CDR2: GTSNPN, SVGIG (reference sequence). In DNA form, the CDR3 reads TGTGCCTGGAAGTCTCGGGAGGGGAGCACTGAAGCTTTCTTT. Encoded protein: CAWKSREGSTEAFF.

V gene TRBV6-1 combines with J gene TRBJ1-6, with D maybe TRBD1 (6 bases). V was pared by 4 bases and J by 5 bases, with 24 bases between. Germline V CDR1 and CDR2: MNHNS, SASEGT. The CDR3 runs 19 residues. CDR3 coding DNA: TGTGCCAGCAGTGCCAGGCCGGGACACACCACAACCAATAATTCACCCCTCCACTTT. Amino acids: CASSARPGHTTTNNSPLHF.

The chain has TRBV6-2 or TRBV6-3 and TRBJ1-1; TRBD1 matches 7 bases. With V trimmed by 6 bases and J by 3 bases, 7 bases remained unmatched. The CDR3 is made up of 14 amino acids. CDR1 and CDR2 (germline): MNHEY, SVGEGT. CDR3 residues: CASSPGQTHTEAFF. Here the CDR3 DNA reads TGTGCCAGCAGCCCGGGACAGACCCACACTGAAGCTTTCTTT.

This chain's CDR3 is CASSLTGGTYNEQFF. The CDR3 coding sequence is TGTGCCAGTAGTTTAACGGGGGGGACATACAATGAGCAGTTCTTC. This chain uses TRBV19 with TRBJ2-1, with 8 positions matching TRBD2. This CDR3 contains 15 residues. Trimming cost V 5 bases and J 4 bases; bases outside gene matches: 7. Germline lookup yields CDR1 LNHDA and CDR2 SQIVND (reference sequence).

DNA of the CDR3: TGTGCCAGCAGCTTGCAGGGCGCGAGCACTGAAGCTTTCTTT. Amino acid sequence: CASSLQGASTEAFF. The chain couples TRBV5-8 to TRBJ1-1, with D possibly matching TRBD1 (5 bases). The V end was cut by 1 base, the J end by 4 bases, with 11 bases between. CDR1 is SGHTS, CDR2 YDEGEE, per germline. This CDR3 has 14 residues.

The genes are TRBV6-5 and TRBJ1-6; TRBD1 matches 10 bases. The CDR3 sequence is 15 residues long. The V gene's germline CDR1 is MNHEY and CDR2 SVGAGI. After removal of 8 bases from V and 9 bases from J, the junction contained 10 bases not matched to a gene. The CDR3 region has the DNA TGTGCCAGCCGACAGGGGGCGGTTGTGGGTTCACCCCTCCACTTT. Amino acids: CASRQGAVVGSPLHF.

This chain joins TRBV18 and TRBJ1-1, with 7 nucleotides matching TRBD1. This CDR3 is 14 amino acids long. The germline V gene encodes CDR1 KGHSH and CDR2 LQKENI. V was pared by 3 bases and J by 5 bases, with 6 bases of the junction left unmatched. Here the CDR3 DNA reads TGTGCCAGCTCACCGACAGGGCCGGAGACTGAAGCTTTCTTT. It is translated as CASSPTGPETEAFF.

The chain carries TRBV6-5 and TRBJ1-2; D is perhaps TRBD1 (5 bases). The germline CDR1 and CDR2 sequences are MNHEY and SVGAGI. This CDR3 contains 14 residues. The V gene lost 6 bases and the J gene lost 8 bases, with 19 bases spanning the gap. CDR3 nucleotide sequence: TGTGCCAGCAGCCCGGGAGGGGCGGTAAGCGGCTACACCTTC. Its protein is CASSPGGAVSGYTF.

This clone was seen just once. This sequence joins TRBV6-1 and TRBJ2-1, with D unclear. This CDR3 spans 16 amino acids. Trimming removed 0 bases at V and 2 bases at J, with 11 bases between. From germline, CDR1 is MNHNS and CDR2 SASEGT. The CDR3 protein is CASSEASLLTYNEQFF. The CDR3 bases are TGTGCCAGCAGTGAAGCTTCGCTACTTACCTACAATGAGCAGTTCTTC.

The V and J genes are TRBV4-1 and TRBJ2-1; TRBD2 matches at 11 bases. CDR1 is MGHRA and CDR2 is YSYEKL in the germline V gene. The J segment lost 1 base and the V segment lost 1 base, leaving 9 bases of the junction unmatched. CDR3 length: 19 residues. CDR3 sequence: CASSQVTLAGGHSYNEQFF. CDR3 nucleotide sequence: TGCGCCAGCAGCCAAGTTACCCTAGCGGGGGGCCATTCCTACAATGAGCAGTTCTTC.

The V call is TRBV9, the J call TRBJ1-4, with 7 bases fitting TRBD1. The CDR3 totals 15 residues. CDR1 SGDLS and CDR2 YYNGEE come from the germline V gene. Unmatched junction bases numbered 9, after V lost 0 bases and J lost 10 bases. This chain's CDR3 is CASSVGSGTAGKLFF. The CDR3, as DNA: TGTGCCAGCAGCGTAGGTTCAGGGACAGCAGGAAAACTGTTTTTT.

This chain joins TRBV16 and TRBJ1-1; 8 positions agree with TRBD1. The germline CDR1 and CDR2 sequences are KGHSY and FQNENV. Unmatched junction bases numbered 7, after V lost 1 base and J lost 0 bases. The CDR3 extends over 17 amino acids. The CDR3: CASSQLQGANLNTEAFF. The CDR3 bases are TGTGCCAGCAGCCAATTGCAGGGGGCTAACTTGAACACTGAAGCTTTCTTT.

The sample holds one count of this clone. The chain joins TRBV5-1 to TRBJ1-5; D may be TRBD1 (6 bases). Germline CDR1 is SGHRS and CDR2 is YFSETQ. Trimming shortened V by 0 bases and J by 7 bases, and 14 bases separated the two germline ends. This CDR3 spans 15 amino acids. The CDR3, as DNA: TGCGCCAGCAGCTTGGGAGGGGGAGTTGGACAGCCCCAGCATTTT. This codes for CASSLGGGVGQPQHF.

V gene TRBV23-1 combines with J gene TRBJ2-6; 10 nucleotides align to TRBD1. TRBV23-1 is designated an ORF whose function remains uncertain. The CDR3 sequence is 18 residues long. J was trimmed by 2 bases and V by 10 bases; bases with no gene match: 14. CDR3 DNA sequence: TGCGCCACCCATCAACCTGACAGGGGGCGTACTGGGGCCAACGTCCTGACTTTC. It encodes CATHQPDRGRTGANVLTF.

The gene calls are TRBV5-1 and TRBJ2-1; 11 bases agree with TRBD2. V shed 4 bases and J 3 bases; nucleotides not matched to a gene: 3. Germline V gene data show CDR1 as SGHRS and CDR2 as YFSETQ. This CDR3 contains 15 residues. CDR3 region: CASSPTSGDYNEQFF. The CDR3 DNA is TGCGCCAGCAGCCCGACTAGCGGGGACTACAATGAGCAGTTCTTC.